The rows below give T cell receptor beta chains drawn from one sample of a study of control samples from healthy donors and cancer patients. Using immunoSEQ multiplex PCR, the repertoire was profiled, and TCRdb retains in-frame clones only, with some absent. The table includes about 170,000 clones, roughly 90% detected once. What was sequenced was blood. Every receptor here comes from a man aged 30 to 45 in good health. The CDR3 runs from the conserved cysteine through the conserved F or W. D genes are given only for firm matches. Not every row has a clone size; where given, it reads once, few, many or a size class.

>-|-|TRBV19|13|TRBJ2-4
TGTGCCAGTAGCTTTTTAGCCAAAAACATTCAGTACTTC
CASSFLAKNIQYF
>-|TRBD1|TRBV18|13|TRBJ1-1
TGTGCCAGCTCACCAGGACAGGGCTCTGAAGCTTTCTTT
CASSPGQGSEAFF
>-|-|TRBV21-1|16|TRBJ2-2
TGTGCCAGCAGCAAAGCGCGGCCCCCTGGCACCGGGGAGCTGTTTTTT
CASSKARPPGTGELFF
>-|TRBD1|TRBV10-2|14|TRBJ2-2
TGCGCCAGCAGTGAGGAGGGGGCCTCCGGGGAGCTGTTTTTT
CASSEEGASGELFF
>once|-|TRBV28|12|TRBJ2-7
TGTGCCAGCAGCGTGATCCGGGGAGAGCAGTACTTC
CASSVIRGEQYF
>-|-|TRBV4-1|14|TRBJ2-1
TGCGCCAGCAGCCAAGGAGCTTCAAGGAATGAGCAGTTCTTC
CASSQGASRNEQFF
>-|TRBD1|TRBV27|13|TRBJ1-1
TGTGCCAGCAGCCCGGGACAGGGAGTTGAAGCTTTCTTT
CASSPGQGVEAFF
>-|-|TRBV5-1|14|TRBJ2-5
TGCGCCAGCAGCTTACCGGGACCCCAAGAGACCCAGTACTTC
CASSLPGPQETQYF
>-|TRBD1|TRBV6-5|15|TRBJ2-7
TGTGCCAGCAGTTACAGGGGGCTTATCGTTAACGAGCAGTACTTC
CASSYRGLIVNEQYF
>once|-|TRBV7-2|14|TRBJ2-5
TGTGCCAGCAGCTCAATAACTACGCAAGAGACCCAGTACTTC
CASSSITTQETQYF
>-|-|TRBV11-2|16|TRBJ1-1
TGTGCCAGCAGCTTAGTTGAACGGAGGGCAGGGACTGAAGCTTTCTTT
CASSLVERRAGTEAFF
>-|TRBD1|TRBV10-3|14|TRBJ1-1
TGTGCCATCAGTGAGTACCCAGGGGGCACTGAAGCTTTCTTT
CAISEYPGGTEAFF
>-|TRBD1|TRBV5-4|14|TRBJ1-2
TGTGCCAGCAGCCCGACAGGGGGCAACTATGGCTACACCTTC
CASSPTGGNYGYTF
>-|TRBD1|TRBV18|15|TRBJ2-5
TGTGCCAGCTCACCATCTCGGGACAGGGAAGAGACCCAGTACTTC
CASSPSRDREETQYF
>-|-|TRBV5-1|12|TRBJ1-2
TGCGCCAGCAGCTTGGAAGGGAACGGCTACACCTTC
CASSLEGNGYTF
>-|TRBD1|TRBV7-9|15|TRBJ1-2
TGTGCCAGCAGCTTAGCAAGGGGACAGGGGGATGGCTACACCTTC
CASSLARGQGDGYTF
>-|-|TRBV5-1|16|TRBJ1-1
TGCGCCAGCAGCTTAACCCGAACTACCTTGGAAACTGAAGCTTTCTTT
CASSLTRTTLETEAFF
>once|-|TRBV11-2|13|TRBJ2-2
TGTGCCAGCAGCTTCATAGATGTCGGGGAGCTGTTTTTT
CASSFIDVGELFF
>-|-|TRBV12-3/TRBV12-4|12|TRBJ2-1
TGTGCCAGCAGTTTAGCGGGTAATGAGCAGTTCTTC
CASSLAGNEQFF
>-|TRBD2|TRBV4-1|16|TRBJ2-3
TGCGCCAGCAGCCCGATGGAGCGGGGGAGCACAGATACGCAGTATTTT
CASSPMERGSTDTQYF
>-|TRBD2|TRBV7-3|16|TRBJ2-3
TGTGCCAGCAGCTCCGCGTCCGGGACTAGTCAAGATACGCAGTATTTT
CASSSASGTSQDTQYF
>-|-|TRBV7-2|16|TRBJ1-3
TGTGCCAGCAGCTTAAGTCCCGTACACTCTGGAAACACCATATATTTT
CASSLSPVHSGNTIYF
>-|TRBD1|TRBV4-3|18|TRBJ2-2
TGCGCCAGCAGCCAAGAGCCTCTTACAGGGGCGAACACCGGGGAGCTGTTTTTT
CASSQEPLTGANTGELFF
>-|TRBD1|TRBV19|13|TRBJ1-2
TGTGCCAGTACAACAGGGGGCAAGGATGGCTACACCTTC
CASTTGGKDGYTF
>-|-|TRBV7-2|14|TRBJ1-1
TGTGCCAGCAGCTTAGAGGAGACCTACACTGAAGCTTTCTTT
CASSLEETYTEAFF
>-|TRBD2|TRBV13|16|TRBJ2-3
TGTGCCAGCAGCCGCTCCGGGACTAGCTCGCCAGATACGCAGTATTTT
CASSRSGTSSPDTQYF
>once|-|TRBV9|14|TRBJ2-7
TGTGCCAGCAGCGTAGGTGGGCACCCCTACGAGCAGTACTTC
CASSVGGHPYEQYF
>once|TRBD2|TRBV7-3|15|TRBJ2-3
TGTGCCAGCAGCTCACCCGGACTAGCGACAGATACGCAGTATTTT
CASSSPGLATDTQYF
>few|-|TRBV28|15|TRBJ1-4
TGTGCCAGCAGTTCCCCTCCGACGCCTAATGAAAAACTGTTTTTT
CASSSPPTPNEKLFF
>once|-|TRBV18|15|TRBJ1-1
TGTGCCAGCTCACCGGACAGAACAGGAAACACTGAAGCTTTCTTT
CASSPDRTGNTEAFF
>-|TRBD1|TRBV24-1|16|TRBJ2-2
TGTGCCACCAGTGACTGGACAGGGACGAACACCGGGGAGCTGTTTTTT
CATSDWTGTNTGELFF
>-|TRBD1|TRBV18|15|TRBJ1-6
TGTGCCAGCTCAGCGGGACAGGGAAACAATTCACCCCTCCACTTT
CASSAGQGNNSPLHF
>-|TRBD1|TRBV2|13|TRBJ1-6
TGTGCCAGCAGGGGACAGGCTGGTTCACCCCTCCACTTT
CASRGQAGSPLHF
>-|-|TRBV28|14|TRBJ1-1
TGTGCCAGCAGGAACAGGTATTTGAACACTGAAGCTTTCTTT
CASRNRYLNTEAFF
>-|-|TRBV7-3|14|TRBJ2-2
TGTGCCAGCAGCTTAATCCCGGGGACCGGGGAGCTGTTTTTT
CASSLIPGTGELFF
>-|-|TRBV27|16|TRBJ2-4
TGTGCCAGCAGTTACCGACAGGACCTAGCCAAAAACATTCAGTACTTC
CASSYRQDLAKNIQYF
>once|-|TRBV7-2|15|TRBJ2-1
TGTGCCAGCAGCTTAGATTTGGGGTTTTTTAATGAGCAGTTCTTC
CASSLDLGFFNEQFF
>medium-sized|-|TRBV2|16|TRBJ2-7
TGTGCCAGCAGTGATTTTGGGGGCGACAGCCCCTACGAGCAGTACTTC
CASSDFGGDSPYEQYF
>once|-|TRBV28|11|TRBJ2-5
TGTGCCAGCAGTTTAGGGGAGACCCAGTACTTC
CASSLGETQYF
>-|-|TRBV4-1|13|TRBJ2-7
TGCGCCAGCAGCGAGGGTGCGTCCTACGAGCAGTACTTC
CASSEGASYEQYF
>-|-|TRBV5-8|15|TRBJ2-7
TGTGCCAGCAGCCCCCGACAGACTAAGTCGTACGAGCAGTACTTC
CASSPRQTKSYEQYF
>once|-|TRBV19|16|TRBJ2-3
TGTGCCAGTACTTCCGGAGGGGAAAAAATAACAGATACGCAGTATTTT
CASTSGGEKITDTQYF
>-|TRBD1|TRBV6-5|12|TRBJ2-3
TGTGCCAGCCAAGACAGGGAATATGGGCAGTATTTT
CASQDREYGQYF
>-|TRBD1|TRBV7-9|15|TRBJ2-7
TGTGCCAGCAGCCATGGACAGGCTTCATCCTACGAGCAGTACTTC
CASSHGQASSYEQYF
>-|TRBD1|TRBV27|15|TRBJ2-7
TGTGCCAGCAAGGGACAGAAATCCAGCTCCTACGAGCAGTACTTC
CASKGQKSSSYEQYF
>-|-|TRBV9|15|TRBJ1-2
TGTGCCAGCAGCGTACAAGGGGCAGGGAACTATGGCTACACCTTC
CASSVQGAGNYGYTF
>-|-|TRBV6-5|13|TRBJ1-1
TGTGCCAGCAGTTATCAGGAGAACACTGAAGCTTTCTTT
CASSYQENTEAFF
>once|TRBD1|TRBV5-1|15|TRBJ1-5
TGCGCCAGCAGCTTGGGGGACAGGGATGGGCAGCCCCAGCATTTT
CASSLGDRDGQPQHF
>once|-|TRBV19|12|TRBJ1-5
TGTGCCAGTAGCCTACTCAATCAGCCCCAGCATTTT
CASSLLNQPQHF
>-|TRBD1|TRBV19|16|TRBJ2-2
TGTGCCAGTAGGGGACAGGGGGCGCTGAACACCGGGGAGCTGTTTTTT
CASRGQGALNTGELFF
>-|-|TRBV19|16|TRBJ2-2
TGTGCCAGTAGGGACTTTTCGGCTACAAACACCGGGGAGCTGTTTTTT
CASRDFSATNTGELFF
>-|-|TRBV21-1|19|TRBJ2-2
TGTGCCAGCGACCCGGGACAGGGAGGATCAAGGAAGAATCCCGGGGAGCTGTTTTTT
CASDPGQGGSRKNPGELFF
>-|TRBD1|TRBV19|14|TRBJ1-2
TGTGCCAGTAGTTTACCGGACAGGTACTATGGCTACACCTTC
CASSLPDRYYGYTF
>-|TRBD1|TRBV12-5|14|TRBJ1-2
TGTGCTAGTGGTCCGTCGGGACAGACGGGCGGCTACACCTTC
CASGPSGQTGGYTF
>once|TRBD1|TRBV28|15|TRBJ1-3
TGTGCCAGCAGTTTGGGGACAGGGTTGAGGAACACCATATATTTT
CASSLGTGLRNTIYF
>-|TRBD1|TRBV7-9|12|TRBJ2-7
TGTGCCAGCAGCCCACAGGGGGACGAGCAGTACTTC
CASSPQGDEQYF
>-|-|TRBV7-9|15|TRBJ2-7
TGTGCCAGCAGCTTAGGGAAAAGGGCAACCTACGAGCAGTACTTC
CASSLGKRATYEQYF